A single T cell receptor (beta chain) is shown here with its context. TCRdb analysed the RT-PCR reads with MiXCR anew, one entry per CDR3 protein. The sample contains fewer than 800,000 distinct CDR3 sequences, approximately 15% of which appear only once. This receptor was taken from a female donor in good health, serving as a healthy control. The sequenced sample consisted of memory CD4+ T cells from blood.

The CDR3 nucleotides read TGCGCCAGCAGCTTGGGGACAGGGGGCTCCTACGAAGACCCCCACGAGCAGTACTTC. It encodes CASSLGTGGSYEDPHEQYF. This chain uses TRBV5-1 with TRBJ2-7; 11 bases agree with TRBD1. Trimming removed 0 bases from V and 5 bases from J; junction bases left unmatched: 16. The CDR3 runs 19 residues. Per the germline V gene, CDR1 is SGHRS and CDR2 is YFSETQ.